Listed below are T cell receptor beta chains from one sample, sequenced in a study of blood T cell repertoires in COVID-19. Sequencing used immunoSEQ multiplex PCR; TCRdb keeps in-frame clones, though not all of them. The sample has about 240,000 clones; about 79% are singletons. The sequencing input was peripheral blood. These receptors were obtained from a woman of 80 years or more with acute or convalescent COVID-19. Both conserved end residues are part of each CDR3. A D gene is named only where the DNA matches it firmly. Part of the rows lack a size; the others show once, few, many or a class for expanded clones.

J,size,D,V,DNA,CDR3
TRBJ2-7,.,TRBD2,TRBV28,TGTGCCAGCAGAGGAACGGGACTAGCGGGGGGAGGCGAGCAGTACTTC,CASRGTGLAGGGEQYF
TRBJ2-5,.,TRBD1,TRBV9,TGTGCCAGCAGCTTCGGACAGGGGTTTAAAGAGACCCAGTACTTC,CASSFGQGFKETQYF
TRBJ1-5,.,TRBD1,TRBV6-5,TGTGCCAGCAGGGGGACAGGGACCGGACAGCCCCAGCATTTT,CASRGTGTGQPQHF
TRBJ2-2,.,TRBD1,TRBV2,TGTGCCAGCACTCCACAGGGGGCTGGCACCGGGGAGCTGTTTTTT,CASTPQGAGTGELFF
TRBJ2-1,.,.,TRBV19,TGTGCCAGTAGTATAGGTTTGGTGGTGACCGGGTACAATGAGCAGTTCTTC,CASSIGLVVTGYNEQFF
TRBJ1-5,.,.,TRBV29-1,TGCAGCGTTGGGCCTGGCGGGAATCAGCCCCAGCATTTT,CSVGPGGNQPQHF
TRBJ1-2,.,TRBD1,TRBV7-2,TGTGCCAGCAGCCCCCGGGACAGACCAACCGTCAACTATGGCTACACCTTC,CASSPRDRPTVNYGYTF
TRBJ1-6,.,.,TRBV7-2,TGTGCCAGCAGCTTGGAAGAACAGGTGGGACCCCTCCACTTT,CASSLEEQVGPLHF
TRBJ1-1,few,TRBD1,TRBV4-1,TGCGCCAGCAGCCGAATAACAGGGGGAGGGGCTAGAAGCACTGAAGCTTTCTTT,CASSRITGGGARSTEAFF
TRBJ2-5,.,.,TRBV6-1,TGTGCCAGCAGTGAAGCGCAGGGCCGGTGGGAGACCCAGTACTTC,CASSEAQGRWETQYF
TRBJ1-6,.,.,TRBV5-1,TGCGCCAGCAGCTGGTCGGGGAGGGATTCACCCCTCCACTTT,CASSWSGRDSPLHF
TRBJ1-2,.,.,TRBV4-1,TGCGCCAGCAGCCAAGACCTGGGGTGGCAGGGGAGCTATGGCTACACCTTC,CASSQDLGWQGSYGYTF
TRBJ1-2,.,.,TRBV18,TGTGCCAGCTCACCACCGGGGCCTAACTATGGCTACACCTTC,CASSPPGPNYGYTF
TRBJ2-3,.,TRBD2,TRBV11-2,TGTGCCAGCAGCCCAAGGGGCCTTAGCGGGGTCACAGATACGCAGTATTTT,CASSPRGLSGVTDTQYF
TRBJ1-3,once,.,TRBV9,TGTGCCAGCAGCGCCCACGCCCGACAGACTGGAAACACCATATATTTT,CASSAHARQTGNTIYF
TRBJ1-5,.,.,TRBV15,TGTGCCACCAGCAGAGGAGATGCCGATCAGCCCCAGCATTTT,CATSRGDADQPQHF
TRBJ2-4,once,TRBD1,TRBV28,TGTGCCAGCAGTTTACCGGGACAGGGAGGGGACATTCAGTACTTC,CASSLPGQGGDIQYF
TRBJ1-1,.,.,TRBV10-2,TGCGCCGCGCAGGGTCTCACTGAAGCTTTCTTT,CAAQGLTEAFF
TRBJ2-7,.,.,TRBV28,TGTGCCAGCAGTACCCGTGTAGGGAGAGGTCAGTACTTC,CASSTRVGRGQYF
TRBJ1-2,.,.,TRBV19,TGTGCCAGTAGTATGGGAACAGGGAGCTATGGCTACACCTTC,CASSMGTGSYGYTF
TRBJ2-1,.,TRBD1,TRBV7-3,TGTGCCAGCAGCCCCTCCAGGGGGCAGGGTGAGCAGTTCTTC,CASSPSRGQGEQFF
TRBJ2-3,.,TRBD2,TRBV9,TGTGCCAGCAGCGTAGGGGGGACTAGCGGGACAGATACGCAGTATTTT,CASSVGGTSGTDTQYF
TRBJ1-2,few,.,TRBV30,TGTGCCTGCCCCCGGGGTGGGAATTATGGCTACACCTTC,CACPRGGNYGYTF
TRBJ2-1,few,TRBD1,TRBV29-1,TGCAGCGTTACCCCGGGACAGGGTTACAATGAGCAGTTCTTC,CSVTPGQGYNEQFF
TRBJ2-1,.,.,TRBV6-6,TGTGCCAGCAGTGGGGGGAACGGATACTACAATGAGCAGTTCTTC,CASSGGNGYYNEQFF
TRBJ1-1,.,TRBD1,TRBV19,TGTGCCAGTAGTATATCAATGACAGGGGGTACTGAAGCTTTCTTT,CASSISMTGGTEAFF
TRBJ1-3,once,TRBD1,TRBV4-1,TGCGCCAGCAGCCAAGGCTGGGGACAGGGGTCAAACACCATATATTTT,CASSQGWGQGSNTIYF
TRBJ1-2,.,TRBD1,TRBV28,TGTGCCAGCAGGCGGGACAGGGGGCCTCACTATGACTACACCTTC,CASRRDRGPHYDYTF
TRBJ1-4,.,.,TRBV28,TGTGCCAGCAGTCTAAAGGGGATGGGGCTCCTTAATGAAAAACTGTTTTTT,CASSLKGMGLLNEKLFF
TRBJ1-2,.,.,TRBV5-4,TGTGCCAGCAGCTCATCCAGGACAGCCTTTAACTATGGCTACACCTTC,CASSSSRTAFNYGYTF
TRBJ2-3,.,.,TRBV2,TGTGCCAGTAGTTCCAATACGCAGTATTTT,CASSSNTQYF
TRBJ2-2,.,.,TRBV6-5,TGTGCCAGCAGTTACTCGAGGGATCGACCCGGGGAGCTGTTTTTT,CASSYSRDRPGELFF
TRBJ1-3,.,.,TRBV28,TGTGCCAGCAGACGGATCGCGGGGGGGGGCTCTGGAAACACCATATATTTT,CASRRIAGGGSGNTIYF
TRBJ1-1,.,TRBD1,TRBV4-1,TGCGCCAGCAGCCAAGGGGACAGGGGGCGCAGCACTGAAGCTTTCTTT,CASSQGDRGRSTEAFF
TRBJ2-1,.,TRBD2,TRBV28,TGTGCCAGCAGAGAGACTAGCGGGGGCCGGGCTGAGCAGTTCTTC,CASRETSGGRAEQFF
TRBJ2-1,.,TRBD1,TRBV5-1,TGCGCCAGCTCACTGGGACAGGGATACTACAATGAGCAGTTCTTC,CASSLGQGYYNEQFF
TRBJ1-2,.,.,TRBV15,TGTGCCACCAGCCGGCAGGGGTATGGCTACACCTTC,CATSRQGYGYTF
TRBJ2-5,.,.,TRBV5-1,TGCGCCAGCAGCGGGACATTCGAGACCCAGTACTTC,CASSGTFETQYF
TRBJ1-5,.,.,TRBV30,TGTGCCTGGGCCTCAGGGCTCGATCAGCCCCAGCATTTT,CAWASGLDQPQHF
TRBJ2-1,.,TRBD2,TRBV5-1,TGCGCCAGCAGCTTGGCCCCTAGCGGGGGACTTACTTACAATGAGCAGTTCTTC,CASSLAPSGGLTYNEQFF